This TCR beta chain derives from a study of CD8+CD57+ T cells in acquired aplastic anemia. The sequenced patients had an expansion of CD8+CD57+ cells seen by flow cytometry. Investigators profiled TCR beta VDJ and CDR3 from genomic DNA template. MiXCR, applied by TCRdb to the reads, yields one record per CDR3 protein. The repertoire has roughly 190,000 distinct CDR3 sequences, nearly 50% of them found once; the top ten carry 9.7%. Trimming shortened V by 7 bases and J by 4 bases, and 11 bases separated the two germline ends. This CDR3 is 12 amino acids long. From germline, CDR1 is WSHSY and CDR2 SAAADI. A single count supports this clonotype.

The TCR sequence derives from a human donor with aplastic anemia. The J gene is TRBJ2-7, the V gene TRBV10-2; D is undetermined. Sequenced sample: sorted CD4+, CD8+, or CD8+CD57+ T cells (not recorded which) from PBMCs. The CDR3 loop reads CASKHRPYEQYF. The DNA of the CDR3 is TGCGCCAGCAAACATAGGCCTTACGAGCAGTACTTC.